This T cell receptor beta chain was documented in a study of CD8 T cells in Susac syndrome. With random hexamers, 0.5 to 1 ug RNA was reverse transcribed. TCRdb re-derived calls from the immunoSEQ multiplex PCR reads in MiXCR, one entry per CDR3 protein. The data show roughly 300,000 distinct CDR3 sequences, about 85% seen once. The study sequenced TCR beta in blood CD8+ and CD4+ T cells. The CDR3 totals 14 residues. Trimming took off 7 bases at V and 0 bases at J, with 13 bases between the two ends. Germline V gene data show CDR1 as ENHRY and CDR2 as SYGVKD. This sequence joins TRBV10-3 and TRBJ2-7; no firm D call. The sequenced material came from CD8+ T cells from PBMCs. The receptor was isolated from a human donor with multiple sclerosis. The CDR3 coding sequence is TGTGCCATCATAAAACGGCGAAACTCCTACGAGCAGTACTTC. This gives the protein CAIIKRRNSYEQYF.